A single sample is the source of the 30 T cell receptor beta chains below, sequenced in a study of Ad26.COV2.S vaccination and SARS-CoV-2 variants. Specified treatment: approximately 18 received Ad26.COV2.S at low or high dose, single or two shots; roughly five received placebo; per-sample allocation not given. Samples analyzed were those drawn on day 63 after the first vaccine or placebo injection. Here immunoSEQ multiplex PCR was the method, and the copy in TCRdb shows in-frame clones only, minus some. This table holds some 290,000 clones, 70% to 90% found once. The specimen comprised peripheral blood, sampled in a trial of Ad26.COV2.S vaccine versus placebo. The receptors come from a person aged 18 to 65 who received the Ad26.COV2.S COVID-19 vaccine or a placebo.

The V gene is TRBV7-7, the J gene TRBJ2-2; 7 bases align to TRBD1. From germline, CDR1 is SSHAT and CDR2 FNYEAQ (reference sequence). The CDR3 has 14 amino acids. V lost 5 bases, J lost 7 bases, and 7 bases stayed unmatched. The CDR3 region is CASSQSQGIGELFF. The CDR3 DNA reads TGTGCCAGCAGCCAATCACAGGGGATCGGGGAGCTGTTTTTT.

The chain recombines TRBV11-2 with TRBJ2-3; no clear D gene. CDR3 length: 14 residues. Germline CDR1 and CDR2: SGHAT and FQNNGV. The germline V and J ends were trimmed by 3 bases and 8 bases, with 15 bases remaining between them. The CDR3, as DNA: TGTGCCAGCAGCTTCATACTTACGGCGAGTACGCAGTATTTT. This codes for CASSFILTASTQYF.

The V gene is TRBV7-8, the J gene TRBJ2-1; 9 bases are a match to TRBD2. Germline V gives CDR1 SGHVS, CDR2 FQNEAQ. V was pared by 4 bases and J by 8 bases, with 6 bases of the junction left unmatched. The CDR3 is 14 amino acids. The CDR3 loop is CASSSPSGVDEQFF. The CDR3 DNA sequence: TGTGCCAGCAGCTCCCCTAGCGGGGTCGATGAGCAGTTCTTC.

The chain joins TRBV5-5 to TRBJ1-3; D uncertain. Trimming took 1 base from V and 2 from J, leaving 16 bases between them. The germline CDR1 and CDR2 sequences are SGHKS and YYEKEE (reference sequence). CDR3 length: 17 residues. CDR3 residues: CASSLSSGREAGNTIYF. The CDR3 DNA reads as TGTGCCAGCAGCTTGTCGTCCGGCCGGGAGGCTGGAAACACCATATATTTT.

The CDR3 here is CASSMAGVQETQYF. In DNA form, the CDR3 reads TGTGCCAGTAGTATGGCAGGGGTCCAAGAGACCCAGTACTTC. This chain links TRBV19 with TRBJ2-5; TRBD1 might be the D (6 bases). Trimming shortened V by 3 bases and J by 1 base, and 9 bases separated the two germline ends. The germline V gene has CDR1 LNHDA and CDR2 SQIVND (reference sequence). CDR3 length: 14 amino acids. Supplemented by reference TRBV19 and TRBJ2-5, the full variable domain reads DGGITQSPKYLFRKEGQNVTLSCEQNLNHDAMYWYRQDPGQGLRLIYYSQIVNDFQKGDIAEGYSVSREKKESFPLTVTSAQKNPTAFYLCASSMAGVQETQYFGPGTRLLVL.

The chain joins TRBV5-1 to TRBJ1-1; 7 nucleotides line up with TRBD1. V trimming: 3 bases; J trimming: 3 bases; junction bases outside the gene matches: 5. The length of the CDR3 is 14 residues. CDR1 is SGHRS and CDR2 is YFSETQ in the germline V gene. The CDR3 bases are TGCGCCAGCAGCTCGGGACAGAGTGACACTGAAGCTTTCTTT. This gives the protein CASSSGQSDTEAFF. The full variable domain, its missing parts supplied by reference TRBV5-1 and TRBJ1-1, is KAGVTQTPRYLIKTRGQQVTLSCSPISGHRSVSWYQQTPGQGLQFLFEYFSETQRNKGNFPGRFSGRQFSNSRSEMNVSTLELGDSALYLCASSSGQSDTEAFFGQGTRLTVV.

A few counts support this clone. This chain links TRBV5-5 with TRBJ1-6; maybe TRBD1 (5 bases). This CDR3 comprises 15 residues. The germline V and J ends were trimmed by 0 bases and 13 bases, with 17 bases remaining between them. Germline V gene sequence: CDR1 SGHKS, CDR2 YYEKEE (reference sequence). The CDR3 nucleotides are TGTGCCAGCAGCTTGGATGGCAGGGTCGGGTTGCCCCTCCACTTT. Translation: CASSLDGRVGLPLHF.

The V gene is TRBV5-6, the J gene TRBJ2-2, with D tentatively TRBD2 (5 bases). CDR1 and CDR2 from the germline V gene are SGHDT and YYEEEE. V was clipped by 4 bases and J by 7 bases, with 11 bases between them. CDR3 length equals 13 residues. The CDR3 reads CASSPRRSGELFF. In DNA, the CDR3 is TGTGCCAGCAGCCCCAGGAGGAGCGGGGAGCTGTTTTTT.

The chain has TRBV6-2 or TRBV6-3 and TRBJ1-5, with D possibly TRBD1 on 6 matching bases. V lost 2 bases to trimming and J lost 5 bases, with 7 bases between them. This CDR3 spans 13 amino acids. Per the germline V gene, CDR1 is MNHEY and CDR2 is SVGEGT. The chain's CDR3 is CASSYGQYQPQHF. DNA for the CDR3: TGTGCCAGCAGTTACGGACAGTATCAGCCCCAGCATTTT.

This sequence joins TRBV6-2 or TRBV6-3 and TRBJ2-2, with TRBD1 matching 8 bases. Germline trimming cut 6 bases from V and 3 bases from J; bases unmatched to any gene: 12. From germline, CDR1 is MNHEY and CDR2 SVGEGT. This CDR3 region has 17 residues. CDR3 bases: TGTGCCAGCAGCCCTACTGGGACAGGTTTTTACACCGGGGAGCTGTTTTTT. Amino acids: CASSPTGTGFYTGELFF.

The chain carries TRBV15 and TRBJ1-5; a possible D gene is TRBD1 (5 bases). The V gene's germline CDR1 is LNHNV and CDR2 YYDKDF (reference sequence). V was clipped by 4 bases and J by 1 base, with 8 bases between them. The CDR3 runs to 14 residues. CDR3 amino acids: CATSTRDSNQPQHF. The CDR3 bases are TGTGCCACCAGCACCCGGGACAGCAATCAGCCCCAGCATTTT.

V and J are TRBV27 and TRBJ1-5; 7 bases line up with TRBD1. This CDR3 contains 15 residues. Germline loops: CDR1 MNHEY, CDR2 SMNVEV (reference sequence). The V gene end was trimmed by 6 bases and the J gene end by 0 bases; junction bases not matched to a gene: 5. This chain's CDR3 is CASRSGQVSNQPQHF. Written as DNA, the CDR3 is TGTGCCAGCAGATCCGGACAGGTTAGCAATCAGCCCCAGCATTTT.

The chain recombines TRBV5-1 with TRBJ2-3, with D tentatively TRBD1 or TRBD2 (6 bases each). Germline-derived CDR1 and CDR2 are SGHRS and YFSETQ. CDR3 length: 15 residues. The ends were cut back, 4 bases at V and 5 bases at J, with 17 bases in the middle. In DNA, the CDR3 is TGCGCCAGCAGCCCGAGTTCGGGGGCAGTAGATACGCAGTATTTT. This codes for CASSPSSGAVDTQYF.

The chain joins TRBV24-1 to TRBJ2-5; either TRBD1 or TRBD2 may fit D (6 bases each). Trimming stripped 6 bases from V and 5 bases from J, with 30 bases between. This CDR3 region has 19 residues. From germline, CDR1 is KGHDR and CDR2 SFDVKD. This CDR3 reads CATSPSLRLRGGQGETQYF. As DNA, the CDR3 is TGTGCCACCAGTCCCTCCCTCAGACTAAGAGGGGGGCAGGGGGAGACCCAGTACTTC.

The chain combines TRBV19 with TRBJ2-1; 13 bases fit TRBD2. This CDR3 contains 16 residues. V gave up 5 bases and J gave up 2 bases; unmatched junction bases: 3. CDR1 and CDR2 from the germline V gene are LNHDA and SQIVND (reference sequence). In DNA form, the CDR3 reads TGTGCCAGTAGTCGACTAGCGGGGGGAACCTACAATGAGCAGTTCTTC. Its translation is CASSRLAGGTYNEQFF. The variable domain in full, with the rest retrieved from reference TRBV19 and TRBJ2-1, is DGGITQSPKYLFRKEGQNVTLSCEQNLNHDAMYWYRQDPGQGLRLIYYSQIVNDFQKGDIAEGYSVSREKKESFPLTVTSAQKNPTAFYLCASSRLAGGTYNEQFFGPGTRLTVL.

V gene TRBV3-1 (or the pseudogene TRBV3-2) combines with J gene TRBJ2-1, with D tentatively TRBD2 (6 bases). V was pared by 1 base and J by 0 bases, with 22 bases between. The CDR3 runs to 20 residues. From germline, CDR1 is LGHDT and CDR2 YNNKEL (reference sequence). In DNA, the CDR3 is TGTGCCAGCAGCCAAGGAGGAGGGGCCCTATTACTGAGCTCCTACAATGAGCAGTTCTTC. It translates to CASSQGGGALLLSSYNEQFF.

The chain carries TRBV6-4 and TRBJ2-4; D assignment may be TRBD1 or TRBD2 (5 bases each). Trimming removed 0 bases from V and 2 bases from J, with 14 bases in between. This CDR3 comprises 17 residues. CDR1 is MRHNA and CDR2 is SNTAGT in the germline V gene. The CDR3 sequence: CASSDSGEGLPKNIQYF. The DNA of the CDR3 is TGTGCCAGCAGTGACTCGGGGGAAGGTCTGCCCAAAAACATTCAGTACTTC.

This sequence joins TRBV30 and TRBJ1-1, with 7 bases matching TRBD1. CDR1 GTSNPN and CDR2 SVGIG come from the germline V gene (reference sequence). The CDR3 is made up of 11 amino acids. The CDR3 spells CALQGITEAFF. The CDR3 DNA follows: TGTGCACTACAGGGGATCACTGAAGCTTTCTTT.

The V call is TRBV27, the J call TRBJ1-1; D unclear. The CDR3 is 14 residues long. Germline V gene data show CDR1 as MNHEY and CDR2 as SMNVEV (reference sequence). The V gene lost 6 bases and the J gene lost 4 bases, with 15 bases spanning the gap. The CDR3: CASRALDRSTEAFF. CDR3 nucleotides: TGTGCCAGCAGGGCCTTGGACCGAAGCACTGAAGCTTTCTTT.

The CDR3 nucleotides are TGTGCCAGTAGTGACACAGGTAACCGGGAGACCCAGTACTTC. This sequence encodes CASSDTGNRETQYF. This chain joins TRBV19 and TRBJ2-5; D is possibly TRBD1 (5 bases). The germline V gene encodes CDR1 LNHDA and CDR2 SQIVND (reference sequence). The CDR3 spans 14 residues. Trimming removed 5 bases at V and 5 bases at J, with 15 bases between.

The V gene is TRBV9, the J gene TRBJ2-1, with TRBD2 matching over 15 bases. The CDR3 runs to 15 residues. J gave up 12 bases and V 4 bases, and 8 bases lay outside the gene matches. Germline CDR1 is SGDLS and CDR2 is YYNGEE. The CDR3 loop reads CASSPRTSGGVGQFF. The CDR3 region has the DNA TGTGCCAGCAGCCCCCGGACTAGCGGGGGGGTTGGGCAGTTCTTC.

As to this clone: In the same sample, other DNA sequences code for this CDR3. The chain carries TRBV7-9 and TRBJ1-1; no clear D gene. The CDR3 spans 12 residues. The V end lost 5 bases, the J end lost 4 bases, and 8 bases lay between the germline ends. The germline gives CDR1 SEHNR, CDR2 FQNEAQ (reference sequence). As DNA, the CDR3 is TGTGCCAGCAGCCCCGACTCCACTGAAGCTTTCTTT. It codes for CASSPDSTEAFF.

The V gene is TRBV10-3, the J gene TRBJ2-6; D may match TRBD1 or TRBD2 (5 bases each). Between the trimmed V and J ends, which lost 11 bases and 0 bases, there was a span of 14 bases. Germline assignment: CDR1 ENHRY and CDR2 SYGVKD. The CDR3 has 15 amino acids. The CDR3 nucleotides are TGTGCCGCCCTCGGGGCGAGCTCTGGGGCCAACGTCCTGACTTTC. Amino acid sequence: CAALGASSGANVLTF.

The CDR3 loop is CASGLSPSSFESTQYF. CDR3 bases: TGTGCTAGTGGTTTGTCCCCCAGCTCTTTTGAAAGCACGCAGTATTTT. The chain recombines TRBV12-5 with TRBJ2-3; D is ambiguous. This CDR3 spans 16 amino acids. V lost 2 bases to trimming and J lost 9 bases, with 21 bases between them. Germline lookup yields CDR1 LGHNT and CDR2 FRNRAP. Combining the CDR3 with reference TRBV12-5 and TRBJ2-3 gives the whole variable domain DARVTQTPRHKVTEMGQEVTMRCQPILGHNTVFWYRQTMMQGLELLAYFRNRAPLDDSGMPKDRFSAEMPDATLATLKIQPSEPRDSAVYFCASGLSPSSFESTQYFGPGTRLTVL.

The rearrangement uses TRBV10-2 and TRBJ2-5, with D perhaps matching TRBD2 (6 bases). The length of the CDR3 is 13 residues. Trimming left V 4 bases short and J 5 bases short, with 11 bases between. Per the germline V gene, CDR1 is WSHSY and CDR2 is SAAADI. CDR3 residues: CASSVLARETQYF. The CDR3 region has the DNA TGCGCCAGCAGTGTTCTAGCGCGGGAGACCCAGTACTTC.

The chain uses TRBV30 and TRBJ1-4; TRBD1 is a possible D gene (6 bases). Trimming removed 3 bases from V and 7 bases from J, with 15 bases in between. The CDR3 length is 14 residues. Germline V gene data show CDR1 as GTSNPN and CDR2 as SVGIG (reference sequence). As DNA, the CDR3 is TGTGCCTGGAGCCGAGGTCAGGGGCCTGAAAAACTGTTTTTT. Translation: CAWSRGQGPEKLFF.

J is TRBJ1-5 and V is TRBV19, with D unresolved. Germline CDR1 is LNHDA and CDR2 is SQIVND (reference sequence). Trimming pared 3 bases from V and 8 bases from J, leaving 17 bases between. This CDR3 region has 15 residues. The CDR3 region has the DNA TGTGCCAGTAGTATTCACCGGGCACCACGTGAGCCCCAGCATTTT. Its protein product is CASSIHRAPREPQHF.

This clone showed up just once. Other DNA sequences in this sample translate to the same CDR3. The DNA for the CDR3 is TGCAGTGCTAGAGTAGGGTATGGCTACACCTTC. Its protein is CSARVGYGYTF. J is TRBJ1-2 and V is TRBV20-1; D remains ambiguous. The CDR3 contains 11 residues. The V and J ends lost 1 base and 5 bases respectively, with 5 bases between them. Germline V gene lookup returns CDR1 DFQATT and CDR2 SNEGSKA (reference sequence).

This chain uses TRBV12-3 or TRBV12-4 with TRBJ2-7; 9 positions match TRBD2. V was clipped by 6 bases and J by 4 bases; unmatched bases: 4. The CDR3 totals 13 residues. The CDR3 here is CASSGLARYEQYF. CDR3 coding DNA: TGTGCCAGCAGCGGACTAGCGAGGTACGAGCAGTACTTC.

The V and J genes are TRBV6-5 and TRBJ1-5; 7 bases agree with TRBD1. Per the germline V gene, CDR1 is MNHEY and CDR2 is SVGAGI. Trimming took 6 bases from V and 0 from J; bases not matched to a gene: 5. The CDR3 is 15 residues long. CDR3 sequence reads: CASRPGQYSNQPQHF. For the CDR3, the DNA is TGTGCCAGCAGACCGGGACAGTATAGCAATCAGCCCCAGCATTTT.